This TCR beta chain was sequenced for a study of T cells after yellow fever vaccination. TCRdb fed the 5' RACE reads into MiXCR, producing one record per CDR3 protein. The table shows just under 600,000 distinct CDR3 sequences, with approximately 13% occurring only once. Trimming left V 7 bases short and J 6 bases short, with 9 bases between. This CDR3 is 12 amino acids long. Germline V gene lookup returns CDR1 LNHDA and CDR2 SQIVND (reference sequence). The chain is built from TRBV19 and TRBJ1-4; D unresolved. Sequencing used PBMCs, obtained on the day of the yellow fever booster vaccination. The sequence derives from a man aged 25 to 40 who received the YFV17D yellow fever vaccine. The CDR3 reads CASIGRDEKLFF. The CDR3 DNA follows: TGTGCCAGTATCGGCCGGGATGAAAAACTGTTTTTT.